This entry lists 13 T cell receptor beta chains sequenced from one sample in a study of shared clonotypes between healthy human individuals. The protocol was immunoSEQ multiplex PCR, while the TCRdb copy is restricted to in-frame clones and leaves out a portion. The sample has more than 500,000 clones; about 96% are singletons. Sequences were obtained from naive CD4+ T cells sorted from blood. The subset here: CD45RA+ positively selected. These receptor sequences come from a woman aged 30 to 39 in good health.

The chain uses TRBV6-5 and TRBJ1-5, with D uncertain. With 5 bases removed from V and 3 bases from J, the gap between germline ends came to 11 bases. CDR1 is MNHEY and CDR2 is SVGAGI in the germline V gene. The CDR3 loop spans 14 amino acids. DNA for the CDR3: TGTGCCAGCAGTCAAGAGTTTACCAATCAGCCCCAGCATTTT. It yields the protein CASSQEFTNQPQHF.

This chain connects TRBV10-1 to TRBJ2-7, with D tentatively TRBD2 (5 bases). The CDR3 covers 14 residues. Germline loops: CDR1 WNHNN, CDR2 SYGVQD (reference sequence). V lost 2 bases and J 3 bases, leaving 11 bases between the germline ends. This chain's CDR3 is CASSEISADYEQYF. DNA for the CDR3: TGCGCCAGCAGTGAGATTAGCGCAGACTACGAGCAGTACTTC.

The rearrangement joins TRBV6-6 to TRBJ1-1; TRBD1 is a possible D gene (6 bases). In germline, CDR1 is MNHNY, CDR2 SVGAGI (reference sequence). CDR3 length: 14 residues. V lost 0 bases and J lost 4, with 9 bases in between. For the CDR3, the DNA is TGTGCCAGCAGTTACTCGGAGGGGGGCACTGAAGCTTTCTTT. Translated, it gives CASSYSEGGTEAFF.

The chain couples TRBV30 to TRBJ2-3, with unresolved D. The ends were cut back, 1 base at V and 3 bases at J, with 5 bases in the middle. The CDR3 loop spans 12 amino acids. Germline V gene sequence: CDR1 GTSNPN, CDR2 SVGIG (reference sequence). This chain's CDR3 is CAWSGTTDTQYF. The DNA of the CDR3 is TGTGCCTGGAGTGGAACTACAGATACGCAGTATTTT.

The chain couples TRBV6-1 to TRBJ2-4; the D gene is possibly TRBD1 (6 bases). This CDR3 region has 12 residues. The V and J ends lost 4 bases and 6 bases respectively, with 7 bases between them. Germline V gene data show CDR1 as MNHNS and CDR2 as SASEGT. The CDR3 DNA is TGTGCCAGCAGTGTGGACAGAAACATTCAGTACTTC. Residues: CASSVDRNIQYF.

This sequence joins TRBV27 and TRBJ1-2; D is possibly TRBD1 (6 bases). V lost 5 bases, J lost 4 bases, and 17 bases lay in between. The CDR3 is 15 residues long. The V gene's germline CDR1 is MNHEY and CDR2 SMNVEV (reference sequence). DNA for the CDR3: TGTGCCAGCAGTCTATTCAAGGGGGATCTCTATGGCTACACCTTC. It specifies CASSLFKGDLYGYTF.

This clone was detected once. This chain links TRBV27 with TRBJ2-7; D remains ambiguous. The CDR3 totals 15 residues. The V and J ends lost 2 bases and 1 base respectively, with 12 bases between them. Germline V CDR1 and CDR2: MNHEY, SMNVEV (reference sequence). Here the CDR3 reads CASSLAFGSSYEQYF. As DNA, the CDR3 is TGTGCCAGCAGTTTAGCCTTTGGCTCGTCCTACGAGCAGTACTTC.

The V gene is TRBV4-2, the J gene TRBJ2-7; D is unclear. Trimming removed 0 bases from V and 1 base from J, with 10 bases in between. Per the germline V gene, CDR1 is LGHNA and CDR2 is YNFKEQ. The CDR3 length is 15 residues. The DNA for the CDR3 is TGTGCCAGCAGCCAAGATCGTAGCAGGTCCTACGAGCAGTACTTC. Translation: CASSQDRSRSYEQYF.

The genes are TRBV19 and TRBJ2-1, with D perhaps being TRBD1 or TRBD2 (5 bases each). Germline lookup yields CDR1 LNHDA and CDR2 SQIVND (reference sequence). With 5 bases removed from V and 2 bases from J, the gap between germline ends came to 13 bases. This CDR3 is 15 amino acids long. CDR3: CASSAGRGTYNEQFF. The CDR3 DNA is TGTGCCAGTAGTGCGGGTAGGGGCACCTACAATGAGCAGTTCTTC.

The chain links TRBV28 to TRBJ2-7; D is undetermined. V lost 6 bases and J lost 4, with 10 bases in between. The germline V gene encodes CDR1 MDHEN and CDR2 SYDVKM. The CDR3 totals 12 residues. CDR3 sequence: CASSDPSYEQYF. CDR3 sequence (DNA): TGTGCCAGCAGCGACCCTTCTTACGAGCAGTACTTC.

The sample holds one count of this clone. The rearrangement links TRBV7-9 to TRBJ1-6; TRBD1 matches 9 bases. The V gene's germline CDR1 is SEHNR and CDR2 FQNEAQ (reference sequence). The CDR3 is 14 residues long. V was clipped by 5 bases and J by 9 bases; unmatched bases: 5. This chain's CDR3 is CASSGQGKSSPLHF. CDR3 in DNA: TGTGCCAGCAGCGGACAGGGGAAGAGTTCACCCCTCCACTTT. The full variable domain, rest sourced from reference TRBV7-9 and TRBJ1-6, is DTGVSQNPRHKITKRGQNVTFRCDPISEHNRLYWYRQTLGQGPEFLTYFQNEAQLEKSRLLSDRFSAERPKGSFSTLEIQRTEQGDSAMYLCASSGQGKSSPLHFGNGTRLTVT.

The chain uses TRBV28 and TRBJ2-1; 10 nucleotides align to TRBD2. Trimming removed 6 bases from V and 3 bases from J; junction bases left unmatched: 11. CDR3 length equals 17 residues. CDR1 MDHEN and CDR2 SYDVKM come from the germline V gene. This CDR3 is CASRTGTSAVVYNEQFF. The CDR3 nucleotides are TGTGCCAGCAGAACCGGGACTAGCGCGGTTGTCTACAATGAGCAGTTCTTC.

The J gene is TRBJ2-7, the V gene TRBV11-3, with D possibly matching TRBD1 (6 bases). Looked up from germline, CDR1 is SGHNT and CDR2 is YENEEA. This CDR3 comprises 12 residues. Trimming cost V 10 bases and J 11 bases, with 21 bases left between them. In DNA form, the CDR3 reads TGTGCCACCCCGACAGGAACCCGCCTGGAGTACTTC. Translated, it gives CATPTGTRLEYF.